One T cell receptor beta chain is described in this entry. This specimen comes from a study of CD8+CD57+ T cells in acquired aplastic anemia. From germline, CDR1 is LNHDA and CDR2 SQIVND (reference sequence). Trimming stripped 7 bases from V and 7 bases from J, with 11 bases between. There are 13 residues in the CDR3. Sequencing was done on patients that had shown CD8+CD57+ cell expansion by flow cytometry. The study profiled TCR beta VDJ and CDR3 using genomic DNA as template. TCRdb ran MiXCR on the reads and lists one entry per CDR3 protein. Here the sample spans about 160,000 distinct CDR3 sequences, 71% being singletons.

The rearrangement joins TRBV19 to TRBJ1-6, with D perhaps matching TRBD1 (6 bases). This receptor was obtained from a human donor with aplastic anemia. The sequenced sample consisted of sorted CD4+, CD8+, or CD8+CD57+ T cells (not recorded which) from PBMCs. CDR3 sequence (DNA): TGTGCCAGTACTGGACAGTCCAATTCACCCCTCCACTTT. It codes for CASTGQSNSPLHF.